This T cell receptor (beta chain) was sequenced during a study of immune characterization of retroperitoneal liposarcoma. TCRdb fed the PCR reads into MiXCR, producing one record per CDR3 protein. This sample yields 8,500 to 13,000 distinct CDR3 sequences, of which 25% to 30% are seen a single time; roughly 7.6% belongs to the top ten. The CDR3 extends over 17 amino acids. CDR1 and CDR2 (germline): MNHNY, SVGAGI (reference sequence). Trimming cost V 6 bases and J 5 bases; bases outside gene matches: 13. V usage is TRBV6-6 and J usage is TRBJ2-3; 11 nucleotides align to TRBD2. This TCR came from a male donor with retroperitoneal liposarcoma. Input material: tumor tissue. CDR3 coding DNA: TGTGCCAGCAGCCCCGGACTAGCGGGTCCAAGGGGAGATACGCAGTATTTT. Its protein is CASSPGLAGPRGDTQYF.